This T cell receptor beta chain was observed in a study of technical replicates of blood from several donors. Generated by immunoSEQ multiplex PCR, the TCRdb table keeps only in-frame clones and is missing some. The data show about 97,000 clones, with about 95% seen just once and 0.3% to 0.35% held by the top ten. Material for sequencing was T cells isolated from PBMCs. This clonotype originated in a human donor in good health.

The CDR3 DNA is TGCGCCAGCAGCCAAGGCGAGGGTAACTATGGCTACACCTTC. Translating it yields CASSQGEGNYGYTF. This chain joins TRBV4-1 and TRBJ1-2; D not certain. The ends were cut back, 1 base at V and 1 base at J, with 7 bases in the middle. Germline V gene lookup returns CDR1 MGHRA and CDR2 YSYEKL. This CDR3 region has 14 residues.